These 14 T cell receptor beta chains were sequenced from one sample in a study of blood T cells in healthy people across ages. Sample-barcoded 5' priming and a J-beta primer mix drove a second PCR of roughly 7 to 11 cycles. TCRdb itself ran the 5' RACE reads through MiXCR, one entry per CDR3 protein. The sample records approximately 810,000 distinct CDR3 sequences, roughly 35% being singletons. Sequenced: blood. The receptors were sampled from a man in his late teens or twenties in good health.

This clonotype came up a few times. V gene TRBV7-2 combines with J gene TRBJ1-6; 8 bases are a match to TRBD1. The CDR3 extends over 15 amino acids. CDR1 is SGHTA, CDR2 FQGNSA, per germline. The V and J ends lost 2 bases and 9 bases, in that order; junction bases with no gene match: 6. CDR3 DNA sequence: TGTGCCAGCAGCTTATCAGGGGGCGCGGGTTCACCCCTCCACTTT. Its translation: CASSLSGGAGSPLHF.

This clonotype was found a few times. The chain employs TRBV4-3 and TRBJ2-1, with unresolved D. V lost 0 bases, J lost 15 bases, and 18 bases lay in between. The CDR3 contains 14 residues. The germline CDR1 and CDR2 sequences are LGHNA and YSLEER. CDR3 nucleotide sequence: TGCGCCAGCAGCCAAGACGTGGGTCCGGTAGAGAGGTTCTTC. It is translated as CASSQDVGPVERFF.

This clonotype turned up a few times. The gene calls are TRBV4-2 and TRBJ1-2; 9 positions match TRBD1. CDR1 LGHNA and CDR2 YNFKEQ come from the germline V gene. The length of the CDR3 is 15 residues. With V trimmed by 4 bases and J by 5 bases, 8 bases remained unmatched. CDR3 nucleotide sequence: TGTGCCAGCAGCCCAACGACAGGGGGAAGTTATGGCTACACCTTC. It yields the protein CASSPTTGGSYGYTF.

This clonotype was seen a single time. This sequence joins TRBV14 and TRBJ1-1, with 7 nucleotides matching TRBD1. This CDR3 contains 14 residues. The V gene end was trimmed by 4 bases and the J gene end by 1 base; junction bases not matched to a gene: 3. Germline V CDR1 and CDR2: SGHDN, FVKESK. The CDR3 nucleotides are TGTGCCAGCAGCCGTTACAGGGGGAACACTGAAGCTTTCTTT. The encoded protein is CASSRYRGNTEAFF. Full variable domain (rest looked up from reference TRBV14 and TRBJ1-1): EAGVTQFPSHSVIEKGQTVTLRCDPISGHDNLYWYRRVMGKEIKFLLHFVKESKQDESGMPNNRFLAERTGGTYSTLKVQPAELEDSGVYFCASSRYRGNTEAFFGQGTRLTVV.

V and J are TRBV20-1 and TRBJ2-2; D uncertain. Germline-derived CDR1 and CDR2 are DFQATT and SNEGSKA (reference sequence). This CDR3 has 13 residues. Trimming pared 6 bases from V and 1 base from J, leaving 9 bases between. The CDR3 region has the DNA TGCAGTGCAAAGGACCAGAACACCGGGGAGCTGTTTTTT. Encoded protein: CSAKDQNTGELFF.

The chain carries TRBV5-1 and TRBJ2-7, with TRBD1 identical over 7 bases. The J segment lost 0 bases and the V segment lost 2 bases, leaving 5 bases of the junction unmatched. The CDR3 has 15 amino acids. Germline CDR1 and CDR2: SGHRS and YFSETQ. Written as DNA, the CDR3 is TGCGCCAGCAGCTTTACAGGGGCTAACTCCTACGAGCAGTACTTC. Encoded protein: CASSFTGANSYEQYF. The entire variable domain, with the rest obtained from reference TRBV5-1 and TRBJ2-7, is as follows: KAGVTQTPRYLIKTRGQQVTLSCSPISGHRSVSWYQQTPGQGLQFLFEYFSETQRNKGNFPGRFSGRQFSNSRSEMNVSTLELGDSALYLCASSFTGANSYEQYFGPGTRLTVT.

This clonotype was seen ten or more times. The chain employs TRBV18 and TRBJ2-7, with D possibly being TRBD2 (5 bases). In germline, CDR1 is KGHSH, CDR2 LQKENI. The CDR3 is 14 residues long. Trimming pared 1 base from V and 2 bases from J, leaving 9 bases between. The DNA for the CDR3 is TGTGCCAGCTCACCACAAAGCGGAACCTACGAGCAGTACTTC. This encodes CASSPQSGTYEQYF.

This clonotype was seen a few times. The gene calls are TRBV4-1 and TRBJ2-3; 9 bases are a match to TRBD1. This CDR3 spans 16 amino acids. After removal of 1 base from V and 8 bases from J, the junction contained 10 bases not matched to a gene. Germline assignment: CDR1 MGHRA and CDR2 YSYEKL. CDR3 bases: TGCGCCAGCAGCCAAGGAGCCGGGACAGGGCCTGTTACGCAGTATTTT. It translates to CASSQGAGTGPVTQYF.

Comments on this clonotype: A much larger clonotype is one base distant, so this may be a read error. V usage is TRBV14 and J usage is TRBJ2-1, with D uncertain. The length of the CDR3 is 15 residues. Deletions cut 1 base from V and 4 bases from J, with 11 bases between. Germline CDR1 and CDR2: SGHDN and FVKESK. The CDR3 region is CASSQARDYYNEQFF. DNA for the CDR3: TGTGCCAGCAGCCAAGCCCGTGATTATTACAATGAGCAGTTCTTC.

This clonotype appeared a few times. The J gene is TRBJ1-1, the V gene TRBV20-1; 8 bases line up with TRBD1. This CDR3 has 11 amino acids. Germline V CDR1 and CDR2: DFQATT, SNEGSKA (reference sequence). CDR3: CRPAGTGEAFF. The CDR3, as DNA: TGCAGACCCGCCGGGACAGGAGAAGCTTTCTTT.

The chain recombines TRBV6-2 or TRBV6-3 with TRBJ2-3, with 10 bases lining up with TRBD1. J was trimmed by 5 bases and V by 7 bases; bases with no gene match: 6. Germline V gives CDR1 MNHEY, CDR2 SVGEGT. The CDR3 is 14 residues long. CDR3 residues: CASIRQGAGDTQYF. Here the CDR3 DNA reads TGTGCCAGCATCCGACAGGGGGCTGGAGATACGCAGTATTTT.

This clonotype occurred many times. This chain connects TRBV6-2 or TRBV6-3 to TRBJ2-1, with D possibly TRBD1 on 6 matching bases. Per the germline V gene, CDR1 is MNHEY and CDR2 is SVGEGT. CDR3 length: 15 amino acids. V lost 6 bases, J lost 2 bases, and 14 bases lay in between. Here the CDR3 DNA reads TGTGCCAGCAGCCCCGACAGGTTCCCCTACAATGAGCAGTTCTTC. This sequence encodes CASSPDRFPYNEQFF.

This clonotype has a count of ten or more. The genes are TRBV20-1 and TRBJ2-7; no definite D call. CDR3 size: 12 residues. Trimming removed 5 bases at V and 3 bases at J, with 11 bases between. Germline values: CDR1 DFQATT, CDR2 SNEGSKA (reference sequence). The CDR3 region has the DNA TGCAGTGCTCAGGATTATAGCTACGAGCAGTACTTC. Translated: CSAQDYSYEQYF.

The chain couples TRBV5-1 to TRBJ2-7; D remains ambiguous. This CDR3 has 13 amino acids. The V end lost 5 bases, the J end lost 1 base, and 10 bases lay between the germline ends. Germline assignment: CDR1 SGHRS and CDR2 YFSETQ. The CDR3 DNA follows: TGCGCCAGCAGTTTTGCGGAGTCCTACGAGCAGTACTTC. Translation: CASSFAESYEQYF.